This entry is about one T cell receptor beta chain. What this receptor recognizes is not known. Base-call qualities are not available, and no considerably larger clone is one nucleotide away. Spanning cysteine to phenylalanine, the CDR3 consists of 14 amino acids. Here the CDR3 DNA is all that survives: 42 bases in frame from base 1. Sequences SGHRS (CDR1) and YFSETQ (CDR2) are obtained from the germline V gene. The V and J ends are trimmed by 4 bases and 0 bases, leaving 10 bases between them. Libraries were prepared through the immunoSEQ multiplex PCR assay. TCRdb provides this immuneACCESS table in a form limited to in-frame rearrangements. Some clones are lacking; in checked studies, under half of them reflect an unresolved V gene, and why the rest are absent is not known. Across this sample there are roughly 62,000 clones, with 80% to 90% seen only once. About 2.3% of the sample belongs to the ten largest clones.

The data belong to a study of T cell changes during pregnancy in multiple sclerosis (dated by TCRdb to 2018 to 2020). For the wider study: Changes in the T cell repertoire over the course of pregnancy were examined in this study in women with multiple sclerosis.

The sequence joins TRBV5-1 to TRBJ1-2; the D segment could be TRBD1, given 5 matching bases. The TCR originated in a female donor with multiple sclerosis, enrolled in a pregnancy study. The sample here was peripheral blood, taken in the first trimester of pregnancy. The DNA reads as follows: TGCGCCAGCAGCCCGACAGTTACTAACTATGGCTACACCTTC. Translation gives CASSPTVTNYGYTF.